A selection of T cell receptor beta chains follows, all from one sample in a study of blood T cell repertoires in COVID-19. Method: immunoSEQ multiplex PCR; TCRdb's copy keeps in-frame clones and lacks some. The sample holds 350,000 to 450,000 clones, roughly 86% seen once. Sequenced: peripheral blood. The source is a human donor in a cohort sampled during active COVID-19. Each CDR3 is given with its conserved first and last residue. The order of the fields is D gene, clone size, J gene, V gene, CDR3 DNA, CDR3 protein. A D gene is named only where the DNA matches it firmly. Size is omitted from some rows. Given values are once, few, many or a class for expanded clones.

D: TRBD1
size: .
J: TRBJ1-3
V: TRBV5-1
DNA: TGCGCCAGCAGCCTGTCCGGGACAGGGCGAAACACCATATATTTT
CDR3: CASSLSGTGRNTIYF

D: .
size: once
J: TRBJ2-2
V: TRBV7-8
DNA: TGTGCCAGCAGCTTAGCGAGGTTTCCCGGGGAGCTGTTTTTT
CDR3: CASSLARFPGELFF

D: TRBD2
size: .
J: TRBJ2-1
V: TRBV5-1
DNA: TGCGCCAGCAGCCCGGAGGGGACTAGGGTGGGCGATGAGCAGTTCTTC
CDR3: CASSPEGTRVGDEQFF

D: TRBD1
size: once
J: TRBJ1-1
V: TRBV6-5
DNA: TGTGCCAGCGGGACAGGGGGGGCCACTGAAGCTTTCTTT
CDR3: CASGTGGATEAFF

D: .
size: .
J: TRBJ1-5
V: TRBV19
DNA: TGTGCCAGTAGTCCCCAGATTAGCAATCAGCCCCAGCATTTT
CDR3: CASSPQISNQPQHF

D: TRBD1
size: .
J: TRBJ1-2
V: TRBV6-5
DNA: TGTGCCAGCACCAACGACAGGGCATATGGCTACACCTTC
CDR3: CASTNDRAYGYTF

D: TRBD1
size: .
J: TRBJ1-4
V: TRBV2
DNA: TGTGCCAGCACCCTCCAACCTGGGACAGGGTATGAAAAACTGTTTTTT
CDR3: CASTLQPGTGYEKLFF

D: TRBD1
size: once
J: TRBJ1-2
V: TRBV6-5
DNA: TGTGCCAGCAGTTACTCGACAGGGGTGGGCTACACCTTC
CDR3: CASSYSTGVGYTF

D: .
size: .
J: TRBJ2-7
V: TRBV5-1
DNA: TGCGCCAGCAGCTGGGGGGTTAATTCCTACGAGCAGTACTTC
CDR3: CASSWGVNSYEQYF

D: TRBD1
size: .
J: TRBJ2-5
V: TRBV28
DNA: TGTGCCAGCAGTCCATCCGGGACAGGGGAGAGGGAGACCCAGTACTTC
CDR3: CASSPSGTGERETQYF

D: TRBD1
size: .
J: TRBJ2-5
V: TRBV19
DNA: TGTGCCACCAAGGGACAGGGGGCTTGGACCCAGTACTTC
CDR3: CATKGQGAWTQYF

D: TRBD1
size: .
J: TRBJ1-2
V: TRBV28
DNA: TGTGCCAGCAGTTTTTCGGGACAGGGGTATGGCTACACCTTC
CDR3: CASSFSGQGYGYTF

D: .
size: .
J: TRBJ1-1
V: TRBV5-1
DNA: TGCGCCAGCAGCCCGGTGGGGGGTGGTGCCACTGAAGCTTTCTTT
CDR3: CASSPVGGGATEAFF

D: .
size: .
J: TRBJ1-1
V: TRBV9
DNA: TGTGCCAGCAGCGTAGGAGAACTCCGGGCCCGGGGGACTGAAGCTTTCTTT
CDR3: CASSVGELRARGTEAFF

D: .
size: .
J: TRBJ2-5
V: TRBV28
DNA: TGTGCCAGCAGTTTAATAACAGACCAAGAGACCCAGTACTTC
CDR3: CASSLITDQETQYF

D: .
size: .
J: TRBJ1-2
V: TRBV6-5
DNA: TGTGCCAGCAGCCGCGGGGAAGGCGACGGCTACACCTTC
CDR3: CASSRGEGDGYTF

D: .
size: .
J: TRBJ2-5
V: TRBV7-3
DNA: TGTGCCAGCAGCTTAACGACGGGAGAGACCCAGTACTTC
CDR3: CASSLTTGETQYF

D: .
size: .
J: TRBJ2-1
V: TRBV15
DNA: TGTGCCACCAGCAGAGATATCGGGAACGGGGGTGAGCAGTTCTTC
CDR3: CATSRDIGNGGEQFF

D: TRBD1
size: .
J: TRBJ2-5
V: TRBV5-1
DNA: TGCGCCAGCAGCCGTATCACAGGGGCGGTGGGAGAGACCCAGTACTTC
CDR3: CASSRITGAVGETQYF

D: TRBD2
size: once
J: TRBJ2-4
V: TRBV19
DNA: TGTGCCAGTAGTATGGGGGGGAACATTCAGTACTTC
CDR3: CASSMGGNIQYF

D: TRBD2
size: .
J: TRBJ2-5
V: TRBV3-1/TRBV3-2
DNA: TGTGCCAGCAGCCATGGAGCGGGAGGGGGGATCGGCCAGTACTTC
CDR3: CASSHGAGGGIGQYF

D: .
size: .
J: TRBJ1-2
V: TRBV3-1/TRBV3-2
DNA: TGTGCCAGCAGCCAAGACGTCAGGACAGCCTATGGCTACACCTTC
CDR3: CASSQDVRTAYGYTF

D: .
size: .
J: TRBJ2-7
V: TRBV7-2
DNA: TGTGCCAGCAGCTTAGATGGCGGGTTCACTTACGAGCAGTACTTC
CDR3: CASSLDGGFTYEQYF

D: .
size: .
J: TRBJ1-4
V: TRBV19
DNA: TGTGCCAGTAGTATAGATGGCTCCAGGAGGTCTGAAAAACTGTTTTTT
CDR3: CASSIDGSRRSEKLFF

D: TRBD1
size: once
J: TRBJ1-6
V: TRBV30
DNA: TGTGCCTGGATGAGGGACAGTTATAATTCACCCCTCCACTTT
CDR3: CAWMRDSYNSPLHF

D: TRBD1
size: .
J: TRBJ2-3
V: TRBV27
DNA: TGTGCCAGCAGTAAGCAGGGGGCGAAAGATACGCAGTATTTT
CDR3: CASSKQGAKDTQYF

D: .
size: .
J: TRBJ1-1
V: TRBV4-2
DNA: TGTGCCAGCAGCCAGGGCCGGGACACCATGAACACTGAAGCTTTCTTT
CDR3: CASSQGRDTMNTEAFF

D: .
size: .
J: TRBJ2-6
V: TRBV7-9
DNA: TGTGCCAGCAGCCCACAAAGCGATGGGGCCAACGTCCTGACTTTC
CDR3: CASSPQSDGANVLTF

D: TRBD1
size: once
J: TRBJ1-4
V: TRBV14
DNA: TGTGCCAGCAGCCACAACAGGGGCCAGGGTGTCGATGAAAAACTGTTTTTT
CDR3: CASSHNRGQGVDEKLFF

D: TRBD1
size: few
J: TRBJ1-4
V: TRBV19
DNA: TGTGCCAGTAGTGTTACAGGGGGCGTTGAAAAACTGTTTTTT
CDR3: CASSVTGGVEKLFF

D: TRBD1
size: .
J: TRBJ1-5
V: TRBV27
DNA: TGTGCCAGCAGTCCGACAGGGACGTATAGCAATCAGCCCCAGCATTTT
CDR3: CASSPTGTYSNQPQHF

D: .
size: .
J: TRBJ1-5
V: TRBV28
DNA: TGTGCCAGCAGTTACCAGGTCGCAGGACATAGCAATCAGCCCCAGCATTTT
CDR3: CASSYQVAGHSNQPQHF

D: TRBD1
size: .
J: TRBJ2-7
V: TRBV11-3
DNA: TGTGCCAGCAGCTTAGGGACAGGGGGCGAGCAGTACTTC
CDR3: CASSLGTGGEQYF

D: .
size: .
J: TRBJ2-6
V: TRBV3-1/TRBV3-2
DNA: TGTGCCAGCAGCCAAGTACCCTCCAGCTCTGGGGCCAACGTCCTGACTTTC
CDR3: CASSQVPSSSGANVLTF

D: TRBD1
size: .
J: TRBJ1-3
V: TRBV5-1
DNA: TGCGCCAGCAGCTTGGAACAGGGGGCGTCTGGAAACACCATATATTTT
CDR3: CASSLEQGASGNTIYF

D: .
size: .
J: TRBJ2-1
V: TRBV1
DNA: TGCACCAGCAGCCAAGTCCCACGGACTAGCGGATACAATGAGCAGTTCTTC
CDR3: CTSSQVPRTSGYNEQFF

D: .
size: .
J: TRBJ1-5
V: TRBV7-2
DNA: TGTGCCAGCAGCATGGGAGGACATTATAGCAATCAGCCCCAGCATTTT
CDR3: CASSMGGHYSNQPQHF

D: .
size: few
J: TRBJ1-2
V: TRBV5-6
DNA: TGTGCCAGCAGCTTGATCCAGGCCTATGGCTACACCTTC
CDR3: CASSLIQAYGYTF

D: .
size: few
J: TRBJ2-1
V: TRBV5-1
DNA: TGCGCCAGCAGCCCAACTACTGGAAACAATGAGCAGTTCTTC
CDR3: CASSPTTGNNEQFF

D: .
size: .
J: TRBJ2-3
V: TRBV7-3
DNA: TGTGCCAGCAGCCCGGGCCGACTAGGGAACACAGATACGCAGTATTTT
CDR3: CASSPGRLGNTDTQYF

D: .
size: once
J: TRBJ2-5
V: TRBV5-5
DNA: TGTGCCAGCAGCCCCCGGGAGGAGACCCAGTACTTC
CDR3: CASSPREETQYF

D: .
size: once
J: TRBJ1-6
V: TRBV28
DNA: TGTGCCAGCACCACGACCCCCCACAGGGCTGGTTCACCCCTCCACTTT
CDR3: CASTTTPHRAGSPLHF

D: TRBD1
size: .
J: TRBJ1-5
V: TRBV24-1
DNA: TGTGCCACCAGTGAAAACGGACAGGGTGCCTCGCCCCAGCATTTT
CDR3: CATSENGQGASPQHF